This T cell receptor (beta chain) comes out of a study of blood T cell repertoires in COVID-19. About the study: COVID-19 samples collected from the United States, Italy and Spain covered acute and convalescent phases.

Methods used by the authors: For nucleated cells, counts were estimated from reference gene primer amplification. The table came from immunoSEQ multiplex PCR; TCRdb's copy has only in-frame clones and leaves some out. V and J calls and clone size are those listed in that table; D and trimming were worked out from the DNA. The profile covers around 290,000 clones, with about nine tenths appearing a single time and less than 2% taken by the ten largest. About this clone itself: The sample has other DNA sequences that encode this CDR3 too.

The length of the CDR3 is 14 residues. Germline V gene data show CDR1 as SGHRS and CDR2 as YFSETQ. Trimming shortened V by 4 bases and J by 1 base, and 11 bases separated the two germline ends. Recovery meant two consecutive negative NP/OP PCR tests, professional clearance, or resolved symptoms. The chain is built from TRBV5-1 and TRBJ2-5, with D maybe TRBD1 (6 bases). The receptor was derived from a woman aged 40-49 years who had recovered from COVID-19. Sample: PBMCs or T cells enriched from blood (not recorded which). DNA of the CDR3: TGCGCCAGCAGCCTCCAGGGGCCCCAAGAGACCCAGTACTTC. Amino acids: CASSLQGPQETQYF.